This T cell receptor (beta chain) was obtained from a study of blood T cell repertoires in COVID-19. About the research overall: COVID-19 samples collected from the United States, Italy and Spain covered acute and convalescent phases.

Individuals aged roughly 18 to 95 years were recruited from about two dozen US areas. Participant-given clinical history determined each cohort assignment. The CDR3 is made up of 16 amino acids. V lost 5 bases, J lost 0 bases, and 17 bases lay in between. Germline V lookup: CDR1 SGHRS, CDR2 YFSETQ. Profiling relied on immunoSEQ multiplex PCR, and the TCRdb table lists in-frame clones only, not all of them. Of about 320,000 clones listed, 85% are singletons. In this sample, this clone turned up once. The receptor was derived from a woman between 25 and 40 years old who had been exposed to COVID-19. The J gene is TRBJ2-5, the V gene TRBV5-1; a weak D match, TRBD1 (5 bases). The specimen was PBMCs or T cells enriched from blood (not recorded which). CDR3 in DNA: TGCGCCAGCAGTAGGAACAGGTTGGGGAACCAAGAGACCCAGTACTTC. It specifies CASSRNRLGNQETQYF.